Below are 18 T cell receptor beta chains sequenced from a single sample in a study of cytomegalovirus exposure and HLA in healthy donors (dated by TCRdb to 2015 to 2018). The library was produced with the immunoSEQ multiplex PCR assay. For the multiplex PCR, a mixture combining 60 forward primers for TCR Vbeta segments and 13 reverse primers for TCR Jbeta segments was used. TCRdb limited this immuneACCESS table to in-frame rearrangements with V and J called. A share of clones is missing; checked studies link under half to unresolved V genes, and the rest is unexplained. Counted in this sample were 150,000 to 200,000 clones; around 74% of them appeared once. The ten largest clones take up around 1.3% of the sample. The sequencing input was PBMCs. The origin of the receptors is a woman in her thirties in good health and CMV-seronegative.

This chain links TRBV5-1 with TRBJ2-1; 10 bases are a match to TRBD2. CDR3 length equals 19 residues. The germline CDR1 and CDR2 sequences are SGHRS and YFSETQ. The junction had 13 bases not matched to a gene; V was cut back by 4 bases and J by 0 bases. The CDR3 sequence: CASSPRGAGGQTSYNEQFF. CDR3 DNA sequence: TGCGCCAGCAGCCCCCGAGGAGCGGGGGGGCAAACCTCCTACAATGAGCAGTTCTTC.

This rearrangement joins TRBV6-1 to TRBJ2-5; D is possibly TRBD1 (6 bases). Germline V CDR1 and CDR2: MNHNS, SASEGT. The V end was cut by 7 bases, the J end by 2 bases, with 17 bases between. The CDR3 is 15 residues long. The CDR3 protein is CASNWGPSPQETQYF. CDR3 DNA sequence: TGTGCCAGCAATTGGGGGCCGAGTCCACAAGAGACCCAGTACTTC.

A remark on this clone: Other DNA sequences in the sample encode the same CDR3. The chain has TRBV20-1 and TRBJ1-1, with 9 bases identical to TRBD1. CDR1 DFQATT and CDR2 SNEGSKA come from the germline V gene (reference sequence). The CDR3 length is 11 residues. With 6 bases clipped from V and 8 bases from J, the junction kept 4 bases outside the gene matches. The CDR3 DNA is TGCAGTGCAAGGACAGGGGCCGAAGCTTTCTTT. As protein: CSARTGAEAFF.

The chain has TRBV5-1 and TRBJ2-5, with 10 bases that match TRBD2. This CDR3 contains 16 residues. Germline V lookup: CDR1 SGHRS, CDR2 YFSETQ. V lost 0 bases, J lost 2 bases, and 4 bases stayed unmatched. The CDR3 nucleotides read TGCGCCAGCAGCTTGGTACCTAGCGGGAGTCAAGAGACCCAGTACTTC. Protein sequence: CASSLVPSGSQETQYF. Full variable domain (rest looked up from reference TRBV5-1 and TRBJ2-5): KAGVTQTPRYLIKTRGQQVTLSCSPISGHRSVSWYQQTPGQGLQFLFEYFSETQRNKGNFPGRFSGRQFSNSRSEMNVSTLELGDSALYLCASSLVPSGSQETQYFGPGTRLLVL.

V usage is TRBV19 and J usage is TRBJ2-1, with TRBD2 identical over 8 bases. The CDR3 contains 16 residues. CDR1 is LNHDA and CDR2 is SQIVND in the germline V gene (reference sequence). V gave up 10 bases and J gave up 5 bases; unmatched junction bases: 16. The CDR3 DNA is TGTGCCACGACGAAACCGGGACTAGGGACACACAATGAGCAGTTCTTC. This gives the protein CATTKPGLGTHNEQFF.

This chain connects TRBV19 to TRBJ1-2; a possible D gene is TRBD1 (6 bases). CDR3 length equals 14 residues. The V gene's germline CDR1 is LNHDA and CDR2 SQIVND (reference sequence). Between the trimmed V and J ends, which lost 3 bases and 3 bases, there was a span of 11 bases. The CDR3 protein is CASSIYAGDYGYTF. CDR3 sequence (DNA): TGTGCCAGTAGTATCTATGCAGGGGACTATGGCTACACCTTC.

V is TRBV11-2 and J is TRBJ1-2; no clear D. CDR3 length: 16 residues. V dropped 0 bases and J dropped 5 bases, with 16 bases sitting between them. Germline V gene data show CDR1 as SGHAT and CDR2 as FQNNGV. The CDR3 nucleotides are TGTGCCAGCAGCTTAGATGAGGGTTTTCCTTCATATGGCTACACCTTC. Its protein product is CASSLDEGFPSYGYTF.

The chain recombines TRBV11-2 with TRBJ2-2; no clear D gene. The V and J ends lost 1 base and 3 bases respectively, with 9 bases between them. Germline V CDR1 and CDR2: SGHAT, FQNNGV. The CDR3 extends over 15 amino acids. The CDR3 DNA is TGTGCCAGCAGCTTAGGGCAGTCCTACACCGGGGAGCTGTTTTTT. The encoded protein is CASSLGQSYTGELFF.

This clone was seen a handful of times. The chain couples TRBV4-1 to TRBJ1-3, with D perhaps matching TRBD1 (5 bases). CDR3 size: 15 residues. The germline gives CDR1 MGHRA, CDR2 YSYEKL. V lost 0 bases to trimming and J lost 4 bases, with 10 bases between them. The CDR3 protein is CASSQDRVTGNTIYF. CDR3 in DNA: TGCGCCAGCAGCCAAGACAGGGTAACGGGAAACACCATATATTTT.

This chain links TRBV6-4 with TRBJ2-1; the match to TRBD1 covers 10 bases. Germline values: CDR1 MRHNA, CDR2 SNTAGT. Trimming removed 8 bases from V and 10 bases from J; junction bases left unmatched: 5. CDR3 length: 12 amino acids. The CDR3 protein is CASVDRGHEQFF. The CDR3 nucleotides read TGTGCCAGCGTTGACAGGGGGCACGAGCAGTTCTTC.

The chain is built from TRBV7-3 and TRBJ1-1; no reliable D call. With 5 bases removed from V and 6 bases from J, the gap between germline ends came to 13 bases. Germline CDR1 is SGHTA and CDR2 is FQGTGA. CDR3 length: 13 amino acids. The CDR3 reads CASSAGPRAEAFF. Here the CDR3 DNA reads TGTGCCAGCAGCGCGGGCCCAAGGGCTGAAGCTTTCTTT.

The chain employs TRBV19 and TRBJ2-1; TRBD2 agrees at 8 bases. The J segment lost 9 bases and the V segment lost 8 bases, leaving 9 bases of the junction unmatched. Germline CDR1 reads LNHDA; CDR2 reads SQIVND (reference sequence). The CDR3 sequence is 13 residues long. The CDR3 loop is CASRRGATSEQFF. CDR3 sequence (DNA): TGTGCCAGTCGGCGGGGGGCGACCAGTGAGCAGTTCTTC.

CDR3 sequence reads: CASSPLTGLGSNQPQHF. The CDR3 bases are TGTGCCAGCAGCCCCCTGACAGGATTGGGGAGCAATCAGCCCCAGCATTTT. The chain employs TRBV16 and TRBJ1-5, with D tentatively TRBD1 (6 bases). Trimming stripped 4 bases from V and 1 base from J, with 17 bases between. Germline CDR1 is KGHSY and CDR2 is FQNENV. This CDR3 has 17 amino acids.

The J gene is TRBJ2-5, the V gene TRBV2; 7 bases align to TRBD2. Losses at the gene ends were 8 bases for V and 8 bases for J; bases not matched to a gene: 14. The CDR3 consists of 14 residues. Germline CDR1 is SNHLY and CDR2 is FYNNEI. The CDR3 DNA reads TGTGCCAGCCCGGAGCGGGGACTCCCGGAAACCCAGTACTTC. Protein: CASPERGLPETQYF.

V is TRBV27 and J is TRBJ1-1, with 7 bases lining up with TRBD1. Trimming at V came to 6 bases and at J to 1 base, leaving 5 bases not matched to a gene. This CDR3 comprises 14 residues. Germline CDR1 and CDR2: MNHEY and SMNVEV (reference sequence). The CDR3 reads CASRPDRANTEAFF. DNA for the CDR3: TGTGCCAGCAGACCTGACAGGGCGAACACTGAAGCTTTCTTT.

V is TRBV2 and J is TRBJ1-6; 8 bases agree with TRBD1. The germline V gene encodes CDR1 SNHLY and CDR2 FYNNEI. This CDR3 has 13 residues. Trimming at V came to 4 bases and at J to 10 bases, leaving 3 bases not matched to a gene. In DNA, the CDR3 is TGTGCCAGCAGTGCAGGGGGCGCGTCACCCCTCCACTTT. It is translated as CASSAGGASPLHF.

The rearrangement links TRBV27 to TRBJ2-5; D is possibly TRBD2 (5 bases). The CDR3 is 15 amino acids. CDR1 MNHEY and CDR2 SMNVEV come from the germline V gene (reference sequence). V was trimmed by 10 bases and J by 1 base, leaving 19 bases between them. CDR3: CATPPRGIAQETQYF. CDR3 in DNA: TGTGCCACCCCTCCGAGAGGGATCGCCCAAGAGACCCAGTACTTC.

This chain links TRBV5-8 with TRBJ1-5; no definite D call. The germline V and J ends were trimmed by 0 bases and 5 bases, with 9 bases remaining between them. Per germline, CDR1 SGHTS and CDR2 YDEGEE. CDR3 length: 14 amino acids. The CDR3 region is CASSLGGLDQPQHF. The CDR3 DNA reads as TGTGCCAGCAGCTTGGGAGGTTTGGATCAGCCCCAGCATTTT.